In its sample, the clone carrying this T cell receptor (beta chain) was seen a few times. The data stem from a study of regulatory T cells in long-lasting Graves disease. Study at large: Persistent Graves' disease denoted over 5 years of antithyroid drugs plus positive TSH receptor antibodies.

Arm-PCR of CDR3 regions and iRepertoire HTBI primers were the basis on which TCR beta libraries were built. One entry per CDR3 protein results from TCRdb running MiXCR on the multiplex PCR reads. The sample shows 350,000 to 500,000 distinct CDR3 sequences, roughly a fifth of them seen only once. The time point denotes: persistent/refractory GD, antithyroid drugs over 5 years with positive TRAb. Following extraction of RNA from PBMCs, that RNA was used to make the TCR library. Per American Thyroid Association guidelines, Graves' disease was diagnosed. Roughly 8.2 milliliters of peripheral blood were drawn into EDTA tubes. Germline V gives CDR1 LNHDA, CDR2 SQIVND (reference sequence). Trimming cost V 3 bases and J 6 bases; bases outside gene matches: 11. The CDR3 spans 17 residues.

The sample here was peripheral blood mononuclear cells (PBMCs), taken when the disease was refractory, from a patient treated with antithyroid drugs. This chain connects TRBV19 to TRBJ1-5, with 10 positions matching TRBD1. This TCR was recovered from a female donor with Graves disease. Written as DNA, the CDR3 is TGTGCCAGTAGTATTGTGGGGGGACAGGGGAAGATTCAGCCCCAGCATTTT. As protein: CASSIVGGQGKIQPQHF.